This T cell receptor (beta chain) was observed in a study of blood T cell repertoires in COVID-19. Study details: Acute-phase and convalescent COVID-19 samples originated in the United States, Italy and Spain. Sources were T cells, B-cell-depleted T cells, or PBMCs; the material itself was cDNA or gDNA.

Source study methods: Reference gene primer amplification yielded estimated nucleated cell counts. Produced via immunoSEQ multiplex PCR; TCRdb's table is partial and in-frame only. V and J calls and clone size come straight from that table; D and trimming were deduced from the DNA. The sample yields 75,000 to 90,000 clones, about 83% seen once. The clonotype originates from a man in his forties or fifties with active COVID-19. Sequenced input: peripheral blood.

The CDR3 reads CASRPGTSGPQETQYF. CDR3 DNA: TGTGCCAGCAGGCCTGGGACTAGCGGGCCCCAAGAGACCCAGTACTTC. The chain has TRBV11-2 and TRBJ2-5; 12 nucleotides line up with TRBD2. The CDR3 runs 16 residues. V dropped 6 bases and J dropped 1; count of bases not matched to a gene: 6. CDR1 and CDR2 (germline): SGHAT, FQNNGV. Together with reference TRBV11-2 and TRBJ2-5, the CDR3 gives the full variable domain: EAGVAQSPRYKIIEKRQSVAFWCNPISGHATLYWYQQILGQGPKLLIQFQNNGVVDDSQLPKDRFSAERLKGVDSTLKIQPAKLEDSAVYLCASRPGTSGPQETQYFGPGTRLLVL.